These T cell receptor beta chains were read from a single sample in a study of graft-versus-host responses after intestinal transplantation. Generated by immunoSEQ multiplex PCR, the TCRdb table keeps only in-frame clones and is missing some. The sample lists some 120,000 clones, 90% occurring once. No antigen has been identified for these receptors. The input for sequencing was unstimulated CD4+ T cells sorted from spleen or lymph node cells, taken before intestinal transplant. The source of these receptors is a human donor who received an intestinal transplant. Each CDR3 is given with its conserved first and last residue. Fields, in order: J gene, clone size, V gene, D gene, CDR3 protein, CDR3 DNA. A D gene is named only where the DNA matches it firmly. Expanded clones get a size class; other rows say once, few or many, or leave the size out.

TRBJ2-7 - TRBV6-1 TRBD2 CASSEVSGSFLWLYEQYF TGTGCCAGCAGTGAAGTTAGCGGGAGTTTTTTATGGCTCTACGAGCAGTACTTC
TRBJ1-1 - TRBV6-1 - CASSFQGIDTEAFF TGTGCCAGCAGTTTCCAGGGGATAGACACTGAAGCTTTCTTT
TRBJ1-6 - TRBV7-2 - CASSQYNSPLHF TGTGCCAGCAGCCAGTATAATTCACCCCTCCACTTT
TRBJ1-6 - TRBV6-5 - CASRRGSDSPLHF TGTGCCAGCAGACGAGGGAGCGATTCACCCCTCCACTTT
TRBJ2-2 - TRBV29-1 - CSVELAAGELFF TGCAGCGTTGAGCTTGCAGCCGGGGAGCTGTTTTTT
TRBJ2-3 - TRBV6-4 TRBD2 CASIAGTSGIVEWDTQYF TGTGCCAGCATTGCCGGGACTAGCGGGATTGTTGAGTGGGATACGCAGTATTTT
TRBJ1-3 - TRBV11-2 - CASSLVSGFGNTIYF TGTGCCAGCAGCTTAGTTTCAGGGTTTGGAAACACCATATATTTT
TRBJ2-3 - TRBV2 TRBD2 CASSRMGLAESSTDTQYF TGTGCCAGCAGCAGAATGGGGCTAGCGGAGTCTAGCACAGATACGCAGTATTTT
TRBJ1-2 once TRBV6-5 - CASSRGQSYGYTF TGTGCCAGCAGCCGAGGACAGTCATATGGCTACACCTTC
TRBJ2-7 - TRBV27 TRBD2 CASSGTSGSGEYF TGTGCCAGCAGTGGGACTAGCGGGAGTGGTGAATACTTC
TRBJ1-3 - TRBV6-6 TRBD1 CASRTRGPGNTIYF TGTGCCAGCAGAACTAGGGGGCCTGGAAACACCATATATTTT
TRBJ2-2 - TRBV5-1 - CASSLTRPGTGELFF TGCGCCAGCAGCCTAACGAGACCGGGGACCGGGGAGCTGTTTTTT
TRBJ2-2 - TRBV5-1 - CASDSPYGGELFF TGCGCCAGCGACAGCCCCTATGGCGGGGAGCTGTTTTTT
TRBJ2-7 - TRBV2 TRBD1 CASRTYRGSSYEQYF TGTGCCAGCAGGACCTACAGGGGGAGCTCCTACGAGCAGTACTTC
TRBJ2-7 - TRBV7-2 - CASSTGFPYEQYF TGTGCCAGCAGTACAGGGTTTCCCTACGAGCAGTACTTC
TRBJ2-7 - TRBV5-1 - CASSLEGVSSYEQYF TGCGCCAGCAGCTTGGAGGGAGTTAGCTCCTACGAGCAGTACTTC
TRBJ2-7 - TRBV28 - CASSFRKIEQYF TGTGCCAGCAGTTTCAGGAAAATCGAGCAGTACTTC
TRBJ2-2 - TRBV19 - CASSMPSENTGELFF TGTGCCAGTAGTATGCCTAGCGAGAACACCGGGGAGCTGTTTTTT
TRBJ1-6 once TRBV25-1 - CASSGRGWNSPLHF TGTGCCAGCAGTGGGCGGGGGTGGAATTCACCCCTCCACTTT
TRBJ1-2 - TRBV6-5 - CASSRGNRANYGYTF TGTGCCAGCAGTAGGGGGAACCGAGCTAACTATGGCTACACCTTC
TRBJ1-1 - TRBV28 - CASTPWGVMNTEAFF TGTGCCAGCACCCCATGGGGGGTGATGAACACTGAAGCTTTCTTT
TRBJ2-2 - TRBV19 - CASSIPRTGRDTGELFF TGTGCCAGTAGTATCCCCCGGACAGGGAGGGACACCGGGGAGCTGTTTTTT
TRBJ1-1 - TRBV7-2 - CASSFQGGVTEAFF TGTGCCAGCAGCTTTCAGGGCGGAGTCACTGAAGCTTTCTTT
TRBJ1-2 - TRBV2 - CASSETWAGDGYTF TGTGCCAGCAGTGAAACATGGGCAGGGGACGGCTACACCTTC
TRBJ1-2 - TRBV6-6 - CASSYYQANYGYTF TGTGCCAGCAGTTACTACCAGGCTAACTATGGCTACACCTTC
TRBJ2-4 - TRBV13 TRBD1 CASSTQGQGKNIQYF TGTGCCAGCAGCACCCAAGGACAGGGGAAAAACATTCAGTACTTC
TRBJ2-1 - TRBV5-4 TRBD2 CASSPPSPAGVYNEQFF TGTGCCAGCAGTCCTCCTAGTCCAGCGGGGGTCTACAATGAGCAGTTCTTC
TRBJ2-1 once TRBV7-2 TRBD2 CASSLALLTSGEQFF TGTGCCAGCAGCTTAGCCCTCCTGACTAGCGGGGAGCAGTTCTTC
TRBJ1-1 - TRBV6-5 - CASSYSAGRNTEAFF TGTGCCAGCAGTTACAGCGCGGGGAGGAACACTGAAGCTTTCTTT
TRBJ1-1 - TRBV21-1 - CASRLDRVELAFF TGTGCCAGCAGATTGGACAGGGTGGAATTAGCTTTCTTT
TRBJ2-1 - TRBV30 - CAWSGSSAHEQFF TGTGCCTGGAGTGGATCTAGCGCCCATGAGCAGTTCTTC
TRBJ1-1 - TRBV30 - CASRLTGYAFF TGTGCCTCCCGCCTAACAGGGTACGCTTTCTTT
TRBJ2-1 - TRBV14 TRBD1 CASSQLQGLSSYNEQFF TGTGCCAGCAGCCAACTACAGGGGCTGAGCTCCTACAATGAGCAGTTCTTC
TRBJ1-2 - TRBV5-5 TRBD1 CASSPGRQGDYGYTF TGTGCCAGCAGCCCGGGTAGACAGGGCGACTATGGCTACACCTTC
TRBJ1-2 - TRBV7-9 - CASRDIDAGAGYTF TGTGCCAGCAGAGACATCGACGCGGGGGCTGGCTACACCTTC
TRBJ1-5 - TRBV19 TRBD1 CASSIRGSNQPQHF TGTGCCAGTAGTATCAGGGGGAGCAATCAGCCCCAGCATTTT
TRBJ2-2 - TRBV18 - CASQTNWNTGELFF TGTGCCAGCCAAACTAATTGGAACACCGGGGAGCTGTTTTTT